The 14 T cell receptor beta chains below come from one sample, sequenced in a study of blood T cells in healthy people across ages. Primed by a sample-barcoded 5' primer and a J-beta primer mix, a second PCR proceeded for roughly 6 to 12 cycles. TCRdb independently ran MiXCR on the 5' RACE reads; one entry per CDR3 protein. The profile shows 540,000 or so distinct CDR3 sequences, 24% of them singletons. These data also formed part of another study, on T cells of mothers and their children.

The sequenced sample was blood. These receptors were collected from a boy aged 5-17 years in good health.

This clonotype has more than one count but fewer than ten. The V and J genes are TRBV2 and TRBJ2-7; the match to TRBD2 covers 12 bases. V trimming: 9 bases; J trimming: 6 bases; junction bases outside the gene matches: 3. The CDR3 runs to 12 residues. Germline CDR1 reads SNHLY; CDR2 reads FYNNEI. CDR3 nucleotides: TGTGCCAGTCGACTAGCGGGAGCCGAGCAGTACTTC. It specifies CASRLAGAEQYF.

This clonotype was counted only a few times. This chain links TRBV4-1 with TRBJ2-3, with 9 bases that match TRBD1. This CDR3 comprises 15 residues. V gave up 4 bases and J gave up 3 bases; unmatched junction bases: 5. CDR1 MGHRA and CDR2 YSYEKL come from the germline V gene. For the CDR3, the DNA is TGCGCCAGCAGCCTTCCCGGGACAGGGACAGATACGCAGTATTTT. It encodes CASSLPGTGTDTQYF.

This clonotype showed up just a few times. The J gene is TRBJ1-5, the V gene TRBV5-1; the match to TRBD1 covers 11 bases. Germline V gives CDR1 SGHRS, CDR2 YFSETQ. Trimming took 1 base from V and 4 from J; bases not matched to a gene: 10. This CDR3 has 18 amino acids. CDR3 nucleotides: TGCGCCAGCAGCTTGCCCGGGACAGGGGGTCCCCCAAATCAGCCCCAGCATTTT. Amino acid sequence: CASSLPGTGGPPNQPQHF.

This clonotype came up a few times. One junction end does not reproduce the germline sequence, and a read error may be involved. V is TRBV7-9 and J is TRBJ2-1; D perhaps matches TRBD1 (6 bases). The germline CDR1 and CDR2 sequences are SEHNR and FQNEAQ (reference sequence). The CDR3 length is 15 residues. Here the CDR3 reads CASSLIPQGHNEQSF. CDR3 nucleotide sequence: TGTGCCAGCAGCTTAATCCCACAGGGTCACAATGAGCAGTCCTTC. The complete variable domain, with remaining parts taken from reference TRBV7-9 and TRBJ2-1, reads DTGVSQNPRHKITKRGQNVTFRCDPISEHNRLYWYRQTLGQGPEFLTYFQNEAQLEKSRLLSDRFSAERPKGSFSTLEIQRTEQGDSAMYLCASSLIPQGHNEQSFGPGTRLTVL.

This clonotype was seen a few times. The chain has TRBV7-9 and TRBJ1-2; 8 bases line up with TRBD1. With 4 bases clipped from V and 6 bases from J, the junction kept 4 bases outside the gene matches. Germline loops: CDR1 SEHNR, CDR2 FQNEAQ (reference sequence). This CDR3 comprises 13 residues. The CDR3 spells CASSSRGQNGYTF. The DNA for the CDR3 is TGTGCCAGCAGCTCCAGGGGGCAGAATGGCTACACCTTC.

This clonotype was seen only a few times. V is TRBV5-6 and J is TRBJ2-4; TRBD1 or TRBD2 may be the D gene (5 bases each). V lost 1 base to trimming and J lost 0 bases, with 11 bases between them. Per germline, CDR1 SGHDT and CDR2 YYEEEE. This CDR3 has 16 amino acids. CDR3 protein: CASSLRGAGAKNIQYF. The DNA for the CDR3 is TGTGCCAGCAGCTTGCGTGGGGCGGGAGCCAAAAACATTCAGTACTTC.

V usage is TRBV13 and J usage is TRBJ2-5; 9 bases are a match to TRBD2. Gene TRBJ2-7 matches the end of the DNA better, so the J call may be wrong. CDR1 is PRHDT and CDR2 is FYEKMQ in the germline V gene (reference sequence). The CDR3 runs 16 residues. This chain's CDR3 is CASSPHPAGGPYEQYF. The CDR3, as DNA: TGTGCCAGCAGCCCGCACCCAGCGGGAGGACCCTACGAGCAGTACTTC.

The chain joins TRBV15 to TRBJ1-1; the D is unclear. This CDR3 has 15 residues. Germline CDR1 is LNHNV and CDR2 is YYDKDF (reference sequence). Trimming took off 4 bases at V and 2 bases at J, with 14 bases between the two ends. The CDR3 DNA reads as TGTGCCACCAGCACACGGGTACAACCCAACACTGAAGCTTTCTTT. Translating it yields CATSTRVQPNTEAFF.

With regard to this clonotype: A junction boundary mismatches the germline segment, possibly from a read error. The chain recombines TRBV27 with TRBJ2-5; D ambiguous. Germline CDR1 MNHEY, CDR2 SMNVEV (reference sequence). CDR3 length: 15 residues. The CDR3 here is CVSSSDPRYQETQYF. CDR3 DNA: TGTGTCAGCAGTTCTGACCCCCGGTACCAAGAGACCCAGTACTTC.

This clonotype has just a few counts. This sequence joins TRBV28 and TRBJ2-6, with TRBD1 matching over 7 bases. The CDR3 is 17 amino acids. Germline V gene data show CDR1 as MDHEN and CDR2 as SYDVKM. Trimming took 3 bases from V and 1 from J; bases not matched to a gene: 6. As DNA, the CDR3 is TGTGCCAGCAGTTTGGACAGGCTCCAATCTGGGGCCAACGTCCTGACTTTC. Amino acid sequence: CASSLDRLQSGANVLTF.

V usage is TRBV2 and J usage is TRBJ2-2, with 10 positions matching TRBD1. The J segment lost 6 bases and the V segment lost 5 bases, leaving 3 bases of the junction unmatched. Germline loops: CDR1 SNHLY, CDR2 FYNNEI. CDR3 size: 14 residues. This chain's CDR3 is CASSIDRGPGELFF. The CDR3 nucleotides are TGTGCCAGCAGTATCGACAGGGGGCCCGGGGAGCTGTTTTTT. Together with reference TRBV2 and TRBJ2-2, the CDR3 gives the full variable domain: EPEVTQTPSHQVTQMGQEVILRCVPISNHLYFYWYRQILGQKVEFLVSFYNNEISEKSEIFDDQFSVERPDGSNFTLKIRSTKLEDSAMYFCASSIDRGPGELFFGEGSRLTVL.

The chain links TRBV15 to TRBJ2-3; D could derive from TRBD1 or TRBD2 (5 bases each). The CDR3 spans 13 residues. CDR1 is LNHNV and CDR2 is YYDKDF in the germline V gene (reference sequence). V gave up 2 bases and J gave up 8 bases, with 11 bases separating them. The DNA of the CDR3 is TGTGCCACCAGCAGATTAAGGGGAGTTACGCAGTATTTT. It is translated as CATSRLRGVTQYF.

This clonotype was counted many times. V usage is TRBV4-1 and J usage is TRBJ2-5; 7 bases are a match to TRBD1. The trim removed 0 bases at V and 2 bases at J, leaving 6 bases unmatched. The CDR3 extends over 16 amino acids. Germline assignment: CDR1 MGHRA and CDR2 YSYEKL. The CDR3 is CASSQDRGRGQETQYF. The CDR3 DNA reads TGCGCCAGCAGCCAAGATCGGGGCAGGGGGCAAGAGACCCAGTACTTC.

This clonotype was counted only a few times. The V and J genes are TRBV28 and TRBJ2-3, with TRBD2 matching over 9 bases. J gave up 0 bases and V 7 bases, and 14 bases lay outside the gene matches. The CDR3 is 18 residues long. CDR1 and CDR2 from the germline V gene are MDHEN and SYDVKM. CDR3 in DNA: TGTGCCAGCACCGTAGCCCGACTAGCGGAGACTAGCACAGATACGCAGTATTTT. Its translation: CASTVARLAETSTDTQYF.